This TCR beta chain was profiled in a study of type 1 and type 2 diabetes patients. Study outcomes and limitations: V and J gene usage correlated at around 0.97 between type 2 diabetes and control samples. Age and gender were not matched between study groups, possibly biasing interpretation.

Amplification started from genomic DNA. Multiplex PCR with 30 forward and 13 reverse primers amplified the TCR beta CDR3. TCRdb re-called the multiplex PCR reads through MiXCR, storing one row per CDR3 protein. The sample consists of fewer than 300,000 distinct CDR3 sequences, more than 45% of them appearing once. As to this clonotype: Antigen specificity is unknown.

Trimming removed 0 bases from V and 3 bases from J; junction bases left unmatched: 5. The CDR3 covers 16 residues. Per the germline V gene, CDR1 is KGHSH and CDR2 is LQKENI. Ten milliliters of peripheral blood were collected from each participant. The chain recombines TRBV18 with TRBJ2-7; 10 bases map to TRBD2. The sequence derives from a man aged 18 to 29 with type 2 diabetes. The sequenced sample consisted of peripheral blood mononuclear cells (PBMCs). The CDR3: CASSPPRVAGGYEQYF. The CDR3 coding sequence is TGTGCCAGCTCACCACCCAGGGTAGCGGGAGGCTACGAGCAGTACTTC.